This note documents a single TCR beta chain sequence. The data were obtained in a study of blood T cell repertoires in COVID-19. Study at large: From T cells, B-cell-depleted T cells, or PBMCs came the material, which was cDNA or gDNA.

Trimming removed 0 bases at V and 10 bases at J, with 8 bases between. CDR1 SEHNR and CDR2 FQNEAQ come from the germline V gene (reference sequence). The CDR3 runs 12 residues. Generated by immunoSEQ multiplex PCR, the TCRdb table keeps only in-frame clones and is missing some. The sample has 200,000 to 250,000 clones; about 78% are singletons. Sequencing was performed on peripheral blood. This TCR was recovered from a woman aged 65 to 85 with acute or convalescent COVID-19. The chain is built from TRBV7-9 and TRBJ2-3; D possibly corresponds to TRBD1 (6 bases). As DNA, the CDR3 is TGTGCCAGCAGCTTAGCCCAGGGGTCGCAGTATTTT. Encoded protein: CASSLAQGSQYF.